The 27 T cell receptor beta chains below all came from one sample that was sequenced in a study of blood T cell repertoires in COVID-19. TCRdb's copy holds only in-frame clones and misses some; the assay was immunoSEQ multiplex PCR. This table has about 110,000 clones, about 80% appearing once. Sample: peripheral blood. The receptors derive from a woman aged 80 or over with active or convalescent COVID-19.

V gene TRBV20-1 combines with J gene TRBJ1-2; D unresolved. CDR3 length equals 11 residues. V was clipped by 4 bases and J by 4 bases, with 7 bases between them. Germline V gives CDR1 DFQATT, CDR2 SNEGSKA (reference sequence). CDR3 amino acids: CSATPGYGYTF. CDR3 coding DNA: TGCAGTGCTACCCCGGGCTATGGCTACACCTTC.

V and J are TRBV19 and TRBJ2-1; D perhaps matches TRBD1 (5 bases). The CDR3 extends over 13 amino acids. V was trimmed by 6 bases and J by 4 bases, leaving 10 bases between them. Per germline, CDR1 LNHDA and CDR2 SQIVND (reference sequence). The CDR3 sequence: CASRMTVYNEQFF. The CDR3 DNA sequence: TGTGCCAGTAGGATGACAGTTTACAATGAGCAGTTCTTC. The variable domain in full, completed from reference TRBV19 and TRBJ2-1, reads DGGITQSPKYLFRKEGQNVTLSCEQNLNHDAMYWYRQDPGQGLRLIYYSQIVNDFQKGDIAEGYSVSREKKESFPLTVTSAQKNPTAFYLCASRMTVYNEQFFGPGTRLTVL.

This clone was seen just once. The rearrangement links TRBV30 to TRBJ1-2; TRBD1 aligns across 8 bases. The CDR3 contains 13 residues. CDR1 GTSNPN and CDR2 SVGIG come from the germline V gene (reference sequence). J gave up 9 bases and V 1 base, and 7 bases lay outside the gene matches. Here the CDR3 DNA reads TGTGCCTGGAGTGCTACAGGGGGTCTGAGCTACACCTTC. This gives the protein CAWSATGGLSYTF.

The rearrangement joins TRBV19 to TRBJ2-1; D gene unclear. The CDR3 covers 15 residues. Germline V gene sequence: CDR1 LNHDA, CDR2 SQIVND (reference sequence). The V end was cut by 4 bases, the J end by 3 bases, with 13 bases between. CDR3 sequence: CASSTQARLYNEQFF. The CDR3 nucleotides are TGTGCCAGTAGTACCCAGGCCCGTCTCTACAATGAGCAGTTCTTC.

This chain uses TRBV19 with TRBJ2-2, with TRBD2 matching 8 bases. The ends lost 3 bases at V and 6 bases at J; junction bases unmatched: 9. The CDR3 sequence is 16 residues long. Looked up from germline, CDR1 is LNHDA and CDR2 is SQIVND (reference sequence). The CDR3 spells CASSIFSGSLPGELFF. The CDR3 nucleotides read TGTGCCAGTAGTATCTTCAGCGGGAGTCTCCCCGGGGAGCTGTTTTTT.

This chain connects TRBV7-2 to TRBJ1-5, with 8 bases identical to TRBD1. Trimming at V came to 5 bases and at J to 6 bases, leaving 3 bases not matched to a gene. This CDR3 contains 13 residues. CDR1 is SGHTA and CDR2 is FQGNSA in the germline V gene. The CDR3 DNA reads TGTGCCAGCAGCCTGGGACAGGCTCAGCCCCAGCATTTT. Amino acid sequence: CASSLGQAQPQHF.

There are a few counts of this clone. The V call is TRBV5-6, the J call TRBJ1-5; D remains ambiguous. There are 14 residues in the CDR3. Germline V gene data show CDR1 as SGHDT and CDR2 as YYEEEE. Trimming removed 3 bases at V and 5 bases at J, with 12 bases between. The CDR3 loop is CASSSGGLDQPQHF. The CDR3 coding sequence is TGTGCCAGCAGCTCCGGAGGACTCGATCAGCCCCAGCATTTT. Full variable domain (remainder filled in from reference TRBV5-6 and TRBJ1-5): DAGVTQSPTHLIKTRGQQVTLRCSPKSGHDTVSWYQQALGQGPQFIFQYYEEEERQRGNFPDRFSGHQFPNYSSELNVNALLLGDSALYLCASSSGGLDQPQHFGDGTRLSIL.

The chain combines TRBV7-3 with TRBJ2-1; 10 nucleotides line up with TRBD2. Looked up from germline, CDR1 is SGHTA and CDR2 is FQGTGA. The CDR3 length is 17 residues. The ends lost 5 bases at V and 4 bases at J; junction bases unmatched: 11. CDR3 coding DNA: TGTGCCAGCAGCCCTCTGCCTACTAGCGGGAATTACAATGAGCAGTTCTTC. This codes for CASSPLPTSGNYNEQFF. Variable domain in full (rest from reference TRBV7-3 and TRBJ2-1): GAGVSQTPSNKVTEKGKYVELRCDPISGHTALYWYRQSLGQGPEFLIYFQGTGAADDSGLPNDRFFAVRPEGSVSTLKIQRTERGDSAVYLCASSPLPTSGNYNEQFFGPGTRLTVL.

CDR3: CASSQPGQGVYGYTF. Written as DNA, the CDR3 is TGTGCCAGCAGCCAACCGGGACAGGGGGTCTATGGCTACACCTTC. The rearrangement links TRBV5-6 to TRBJ1-2; 11 nucleotides match TRBD1. The length of the CDR3 is 15 residues. Germline CDR1 SGHDT, CDR2 YYEEEE. V lost 4 bases and J lost 4; bases outside the gene matches: 6.

The rearrangement links TRBV2 to TRBJ2-7; 10 nucleotides align to TRBD2. The CDR3 length is 15 residues. Germline values: CDR1 SNHLY, CDR2 FYNNEI. Trimming at V came to 6 bases and at J to 2 bases, leaving 7 bases not matched to a gene. CDR3 DNA: TGTGCCAGCAGAGCCGGACTAGCGGTAACCTACGAGCAGTACTTC. Its protein is CASRAGLAVTYEQYF. The full variable domain, its missing parts supplied by reference TRBV2 and TRBJ2-7, is EPEVTQTPSHQVTQMGQEVILRCVPISNHLYFYWYRQILGQKVEFLVSFYNNEISEKSEIFDDQFSVERPDGSNFTLKIRSTKLEDSAMYFCASRAGLAVTYEQYFGPGTRLTVT.

This chain connects TRBV6-5 to TRBJ2-7; weak D call: TRBD1 (6 bases). Looked up from germline, CDR1 is MNHEY and CDR2 is SVGAGI. Trimming removed 5 bases at V and 0 bases at J, with 11 bases between. This CDR3 has 14 residues. The CDR3 loop reads CASSQQGYSYEQYF. CDR3 bases: TGTGCCAGCAGTCAACAGGGTTACTCCTACGAGCAGTACTTC.

The chain is built from TRBV7-8 and TRBJ2-3; possible D gene TRBD2, 6 bases. The CDR3 has 15 residues. The V gene's germline CDR1 is SGHVS and CDR2 FQNEAQ. The V gene lost 6 bases and the J gene lost 1 base, with 14 bases spanning the gap. CDR3 nucleotide sequence: TGTGCCAGCAGACCCCCGGGAGCCGGCACAGATACGCAGTATTTT. It specifies CASRPPGAGTDTQYF.

V and J are TRBV15 and TRBJ2-1; 11 bases are shared with TRBD2. The germline gives CDR1 LNHNV, CDR2 YYDKDF (reference sequence). V lost 1 base to trimming and J lost 5 bases; unmatched junction nucleotides: 4. This CDR3 is built from 16 residues. This chain's CDR3 is CATSRALAGENNEQFF. The CDR3 DNA reads TGTGCCACCAGCAGAGCACTAGCGGGAGAGAACAATGAGCAGTTCTTC.

The chain combines TRBV28 with TRBJ2-5, with D maybe TRBD1 (5 bases). V gave up 7 bases and J gave up 5 bases, with 23 bases separating them. Germline values: CDR1 MDHEN, CDR2 SYDVKM. The CDR3 has 16 residues. This CDR3 is CASTEALTVVLETQYF. CDR3 sequence (DNA): TGTGCCAGCACCGAAGCACTGACAGTCGTCCTGGAGACCCAGTACTTC.

The CDR3 here is CASSTTSSTDTQYF. DNA for the CDR3: TGTGCCAGCAGTACGACTAGTAGCACAGATACGCAGTATTTT. V is TRBV2 and J is TRBJ2-3; D possibly corresponds to TRBD2 (6 bases). This CDR3 contains 14 residues. CDR1 SNHLY and CDR2 FYNNEI come from the germline V gene. The V end lost 5 bases, the J end lost 0 bases, and 9 bases lay between the germline ends.

The chain links TRBV19 to TRBJ2-1, with TRBD1 matching over 12 bases. The V gene's germline CDR1 is LNHDA and CDR2 SQIVND (reference sequence). The CDR3 extends over 16 amino acids. The junction had 8 bases not matched to a gene; V was cut back by 3 bases and J by 8 bases. CDR3 region: CASSMGGTGGKDEQFF. The CDR3 DNA sequence: TGTGCCAGTAGTATGGGAGGGACAGGGGGCAAGGATGAGCAGTTCTTC. Variable domain in full (rest from reference TRBV19 and TRBJ2-1): DGGITQSPKYLFRKEGQNVTLSCEQNLNHDAMYWYRQDPGQGLRLIYYSQIVNDFQKGDIAEGYSVSREKKESFPLTVTSAQKNPTAFYLCASSMGGTGGKDEQFFGPGTRLTVL.

The chain has TRBV5-6 and TRBJ1-1; no clear D gene. The V gene lost 2 bases and the J gene lost 2 bases, with 10 bases spanning the gap. In germline, CDR1 is SGHDT, CDR2 YYEEEE. The CDR3 spans 14 residues. CDR3 bases: TGTGCCAGCAGCTTTGGTGCCACAAACACTGAAGCTTTCTTT. Amino acid sequence: CASSFGATNTEAFF.

The CDR3 region is CASSLRGTTNEKLFF. For the CDR3, the DNA is TGTGCCAGCAGCTTAAGAGGGACAACTAATGAAAAACTGTTTTTT. The chain is built from TRBV7-2 and TRBJ1-4; D is unclear. The V end lost 2 bases, the J end lost 0 bases, and 7 bases lay between the germline ends. Germline V gene sequence: CDR1 SGHTA, CDR2 FQGNSA. The CDR3 sequence is 15 residues long.

The rearrangement uses TRBV5-1 and TRBJ2-2, with a possible D match to TRBD1 (6 bases). In germline, CDR1 is SGHRS, CDR2 YFSETQ. CDR3 length: 15 residues. V lost 4 bases to trimming and J lost 4 bases, with 14 bases between them. CDR3 sequence: CASSLRDTATGELFF. The CDR3, as DNA: TGCGCCAGCAGCCTCCGGGACACCGCCACCGGGGAGCTGTTTTTT.

The chain carries TRBV15 and TRBJ2-7; 7 nucleotides agree with TRBD2. The CDR3 is 14 residues long. Germline values: CDR1 LNHNV, CDR2 YYDKDF (reference sequence). The ends lost 0 bases at V and 6 bases at J; junction bases unmatched: 5. The CDR3 sequence is CATSRDRAGVEQYF. The CDR3 DNA sequence: TGTGCCACCAGCAGAGATCGGGCGGGGGTCGAGCAGTACTTC.

V gene TRBV5-6 combines with J gene TRBJ1-2; 12 nucleotides line up with TRBD1. This CDR3 is 16 amino acids long. V lost 4 bases to trimming and J lost 6 bases; unmatched junction nucleotides: 10. Germline values: CDR1 SGHDT, CDR2 YYEEEE. For the CDR3, the DNA is TGTGCCAGCAGCGTTTTACCGGGACAGGGGGCGGATGGCTACACCTTC. It encodes CASSVLPGQGADGYTF.

The rearrangement uses TRBV6-2 or TRBV6-3 and TRBJ1-2; 7 bases align to TRBD1. V was clipped by 5 bases and J by 8 bases; unmatched bases: 11. This CDR3 is built from 14 residues. Germline CDR1 reads MNHEY; CDR2 reads SVGEGT. The CDR3 protein is CASSDPPNRGGYTF. The CDR3, as DNA: TGTGCCAGCAGTGACCCTCCTAACAGGGGAGGCTACACCTTC.

The table lists this clone with a count of one. This rearrangement joins TRBV7-3 to TRBJ2-2; 9 bases agree with TRBD1. Trimming took 5 bases from V and 5 from J; bases not matched to a gene: 15. CDR1 SGHTA and CDR2 FQGTGA come from the germline V gene. The CDR3 is 18 residues long. This chain's CDR3 is CASSQTPPGQGRTGELFF. In nucleotides, the CDR3 is TGTGCCAGCAGCCAAACACCACCGGGACAGGGAAGGACCGGGGAGCTGTTTTTT.

This rearrangement joins TRBV12-3 or TRBV12-4 to TRBJ1-5; D might be TRBD1 (5 bases). V shed 3 bases and J shed 5 bases, with 8 bases lying between them. The CDR3 sequence is 13 residues long. The CDR3 here is CASSFGRDQPQHF. In DNA form, the CDR3 reads TGTGCCAGCAGTTTTGGCAGGGATCAGCCCCAGCATTTT.

This clone appeared a single time. The chain couples TRBV10-3 to TRBJ2-1, with a tentative D call TRBD2 (6 bases). The ends were cut back, 2 bases at V and 3 bases at J, with 11 bases in the middle. CDR3 size: 15 residues. CDR1 ENHRY and CDR2 SYGVKD come from the germline V gene. The CDR3 sequence is CAISEGLAHYNEQFF. CDR3 in DNA: TGTGCCATCAGTGAGGGGCTAGCGCACTACAATGAGCAGTTCTTC.

The chain couples TRBV2 to TRBJ1-1, with 7 bases matching TRBD1. The CDR3 has 14 amino acids. Trimming cost V 3 bases and J 10 bases; bases outside gene matches: 11. Germline V CDR1 and CDR2: SNHLY, FYNNEI. The CDR3 protein is CASSDTTTGSRAFF. The CDR3 DNA reads as TGTGCCAGCAGTGACACTACGACAGGGAGTAGAGCTTTCTTT.

V usage is TRBV14 and J usage is TRBJ1-2, with TRBD1 identical over 10 bases. Unmatched junction bases numbered 16, after V lost 2 bases and J lost 10 bases. Germline CDR1 is SGHDN and CDR2 is FVKESK. This CDR3 spans 17 amino acids. CDR3 sequence: CASSQLRWGQGPPVYTF. The CDR3 DNA reads TGTGCCAGCAGCCAATTACGTTGGGGACAGGGGCCTCCTGTCTACACCTTC. Drawing the rest from reference TRBV14 and TRBJ1-2, the complete variable domain is EAGVTQFPSHSVIEKGQTVTLRCDPISGHDNLYWYRRVMGKEIKFLLHFVKESKQDESGMPNNRFLAERTGGTYSTLKVQPAELEDSGVYFCASSQLRWGQGPPVYTFGSGTRLTVV.